What follows describes a single TCR beta chain. Its specificity is unknown. This specimen comes from a study of shared clonotypes between healthy human individuals. The wider study: A few men and two women, aged 18 to 49, were donors.

Germline V lookup: CDR1 ENHRY, CDR2 SYGVKD. Trimming removed 5 bases from V and 0 bases from J, with 14 bases in between. The CDR3 extends over 15 amino acids. The input for sorted-subset replicate PCRs was approximately 190 ng DNA, around 27,000 T cell genomes. Sequencing used immunoSEQ multiplex PCR; TCRdb keeps in-frame clones, though not all of them. The sample contains a few million clones, roughly nine tenths of which appear only once. Findings and caveats of the study: A handful of donors shared about 5% of their naive CD4 clonotypes.

The sequenced material came from naive CD4+ T cells sorted from blood. Specified subset: CD45RA+ positively selected. The rearrangement joins TRBV10-3 to TRBJ2-7, with D possibly TRBD2 on 6 matching bases. The receptor's source is a man aged 18 to 29 in good health. As DNA, the CDR3 is TGTGCCATCAGTCCAATAGCGGAGAGCTCCTACGAGCAGTACTTC. Residues: CAISPIAESSYEQYF.